This record concerns one T cell receptor beta chain sequence. These data originate in a study of T-cell memory formation after mild COVID-19. TCRdb re-derived calls from the 5' RACE reads in MiXCR, one entry per CDR3 protein. The sample lists about 290,000 distinct CDR3 sequences, about 15% occurring once. The sequencing input was PBMCs or a T cell subset sorted from them (not recorded which). The receptor's source is a man in his late teens or twenties who had mild COVID-19 (a few samples of this study predate the infection). Cell type and time point are not known.

CDR3 sequence: CASSSSGTGGGYTF. The CDR3 bases are TGTGCCAGCAGCTCTTCTGGGACAGGGGGCGGCTACACCTTC. The V gene is TRBV7-9, the J gene TRBJ1-2; TRBD1 matches at 12 bases. Germline V gene sequence: CDR1 SEHNR, CDR2 FQNEAQ (reference sequence). CDR3 length: 14 residues. Germline trimming cut 4 bases from V and 8 bases from J; bases unmatched to any gene: 5.